This T cell receptor (beta chain) derives from a study of T cells in Graves' hyperthyroidism and ophthalmopathy. The TCR beta CDR3 regions underwent amplification using RNA transcripts as the source. In the first-round RT-PCR of the TCR CDR3, the HTBI primer set was used. TCRdb reanalysed the multiplex PCR reads using MiXCR and keeps one entry per CDR3 protein. The table lists around 500,000 distinct CDR3 sequences, approximately 23% of them singletons, with roughly 49% in the top ten. This CDR3 has 14 amino acids. The germline V gene encodes CDR1 MNHEY and CDR2 SVGEGT. The V end was cut by 6 bases, the J end by 2 bases, with 14 bases between.

The clonotype originates from a woman aged 70-85 years with Graves' ophthalmopathy. V gene TRBV6-2 or TRBV6-3 combines with J gene TRBJ2-7; D possibly corresponds to TRBD2 (6 bases). The material sequenced was blood. CDR3 sequence: CASRGTGSPYEQYF. The CDR3, as DNA: TGTGCCAGCAGGGGGACCGGGAGCCCCTACGAGCAGTACTTC.